These 15 T cell receptor beta chains were all obtained from the same sample, sequenced in a study of T cells in women clearing cervical HPV infection. Clones were read by immunoSEQ multiplex PCR, and TCRdb kept only the in-frame ones, dropping some. This repertoire includes around 31,000 clones. The sample taken for sequencing was blood buffy coat. The source is a woman aged 18 to 75 with a cervical HPV16 infection that either progressed to CIN3+ or cleared (not recorded which).

Of note for this clone: The CDR3 end lies 3 residues beyond the end of the read and is filled in from the germline J gene. J is TRBJ1-1 and V is TRBV3-1 (or the pseudogene TRBV3-2), with a tentative D call TRBD1 (5 bases). CDR1 is LGHDT and CDR2 is YNNKEL in the germline V gene (reference sequence). The CDR3 length is 12 residues. The CDR3 DNA, read in part, is TGTGCCAGCAGCCAGGGACTCGCGGGA. Its translation: CASSQGLAG. The full CDR3 protein reads CASSQGLAGAFF.

The CDR3 sequence is CASILQGGLAGEYTQYF. The CDR3 DNA, read in part, is TGTGCCAGCATCCTACAAGGGGGACTAGCGGGAGAGTATACG. The V call is TRBV2, the J call TRBJ2-3, with 14 bases lining up with TRBD2. The read terminates 3 residues before the CDR3 end, so the remaining end is supplied by the germline J gene. CDR1 and CDR2 (germline): SNHLY, FYNNEI. After removal of 7 bases from V and 7 bases from J, the junction contained 13 bases not matched to a gene. CDR3 length equals 17 residues.

A remark on this clone: The read gets to within 3 residues of the CDR3 end, and the germline J gene fills in the rest. V and J are TRBV7-8 and TRBJ1-5, with 10 bases lining up with TRBD1. Germline lookup yields CDR1 SGHVS and CDR2 FQNEAQ. This CDR3 is 18 amino acids long. Unmatched junction bases numbered 15, after V lost 8 bases and J lost 2 bases. The CDR3 protein is CASVPRDRGRWGNQPQHF. The sequenced CDR3 bases are TGTGCCAGCGTTCCTCGGGACAGGGGTAGATGGGGCAATCAGCCC.

Regarding this clone: The CDR3 goes on 3 residues after the read ends, and that part is filled in from the germline J gene. The V call is TRBV20-1, the J call TRBJ2-7, with TRBD1 matching 9 bases. V lost 4 bases to trimming and J lost 4 bases; unmatched junction nucleotides: 11. The CDR3 runs to 15 residues. Germline V gene data show CDR1 as DFQATT and CDR2 as SNEGSKA (reference sequence). CDR3 DNA, as far as it was read: TGCAGTGCTACTAAACCGGGACAGGGTGGGTACGAG. Amino acids: CSATKPGQGGYE. The full CDR3 protein reads CSATKPGQGGYEQYF.

On this clone: The CDR3 end lies 3 residues beyond the end of the read and is filled in from the germline J gene. The chain couples TRBV27 to TRBJ1-6; D possibly corresponds to TRBD1 (5 bases). CDR3 length: 16 amino acids. Germline V gene data show CDR1 as MNHEY and CDR2 as SMNVEV (reference sequence). V was cut by 6 bases and J by 1 base, with 13 bases left in between. The sequenced CDR3 bases are TGTGCCAGCAGGCAAAGCGGGGGATCCTATAATTCACCC. It yields the protein CASRQSGGSYNSP. The CDR3 in its entirety is CASRQSGGSYNSPLHF.

About this clone itself: The CDR3 end lies 3 residues beyond the end of the read and is filled in from the germline J gene. The chain has TRBV20-1 and TRBJ2-3; D might be TRBD2 (7 bases). From germline, CDR1 is DFQATT and CDR2 SNEGSKA (reference sequence). V shed 5 bases and J shed 1 base, with 13 bases lying between them. The CDR3 is 14 amino acids. Partial CDR3 DNA: TGCAGTGCTTCTAGAGGGGGGGGCACAGATACG. This codes for CSASRGGGTDT. The CDR3 in its entirety is CSASRGGGTDTQYF.

Concerning this clone: The read finishes 3 residues shy of the CDR3 end, and the germline J gene is used to complete it. The V call is TRBV20-1, the J call TRBJ1-2; 10 bases are shared with TRBD1. Germline V gene lookup returns CDR1 DFQATT and CDR2 SNEGSKA (reference sequence). The CDR3 length is 14 residues. J lost 5 bases, V lost 4 bases, and 7 bases had no gene match. The part of the CDR3 DNA that was read is TGCAGTGCTATCCGGGACAGGGGAGGGTATGGC. It encodes CSAIRDRGGYG. The entire CDR3 reads CSAIRDRGGYGYTF.

This CDR3 reads CASSHGPGGTDTQYF. The CDR3 bases that were read are TGTGCCAGCAGCCACGGGCCAGGGGGCACAGATACG. The genes are TRBV6-2 or TRBV6-3 and TRBJ2-3, with D tentatively TRBD1 (6 bases). Sequencing ends 3 residues short of the CDR3 end; the germline J gene provides the rest. The CDR3 spans 15 residues. V was clipped by 6 bases and J by 1 base, with 14 bases between them. The germline CDR1 and CDR2 sequences are MNHEY and SVGEGT.

In the case of this clone: The CDR3 end lies 3 residues beyond the end of the read and is filled in from the germline J gene. The V and J genes are TRBV7-6 and TRBJ2-5; TRBD2 is a possible D gene (6 bases). The V gene lost 3 bases and the J gene lost 4 bases, with 15 bases spanning the gap. The germline CDR1 and CDR2 sequences are SGHVS and FNYEAQ. CDR3 length equals 15 residues. CDR3 DNA, as far as it was read: TGTGCCAGCAGCTTTTTAGCGGTGGGGTTAGAGACC. It codes for CASSFLAVGLET. The entire CDR3 is CASSFLAVGLETQYF. Combining the CDR3 with reference TRBV7-6 and TRBJ2-5 gives the whole variable domain GAGVSQSPRYKVTKRGQDVALRCDPISGHVSLYWYRQALGQGPEFLTYFNYEAQQDKSGLPNDRFSAERPEGSISTLTIQRTEQRDSAMYRCASSFLAVGLETQYFGPGTRLLVL.

About this clone itself: The read comes to an end 3 residues before the CDR3 does, leaving the germline J gene to fill in the end. The chain links TRBV20-1 to TRBJ2-3; 11 bases fit TRBD2. The germline V gene has CDR1 DFQATT and CDR2 SNEGSKA (reference sequence). The CDR3 is 17 amino acids. J lost 4 bases, V lost 5 bases, and 14 bases had no gene match. The CDR3 loop is CSAAKYSGGETADTQYF. The sequenced part of the CDR3 DNA is TGCAGTGCTGCTAAGTATAGCGGGGGGGAAACTGCAGATACG.

About this clone: The read is 3 residues too short to cover the CDR3 end, so that end is filled in from the germline J gene. This chain links TRBV11-2 with TRBJ2-1, with 8 nucleotides matching TRBD1. V trimming: 5 bases; J trimming: 9 bases; junction bases outside the gene matches: 12. There are 15 residues in the CDR3. Germline CDR1 SGHAT, CDR2 FQNNGV. CDR3 loop: CASSAHRRGRGEQFF. CDR3 DNA, as far as it was read: TGTGCCAGCAGCGCCCATCGCAGGGGGCGAGGTGAG.

Remarks on this clone: With the read ending 3 residues before the CDR3 end, the germline J gene is used to fill in that end. The chain carries TRBV20-1 and TRBJ2-5, with 10 bases fitting TRBD1. CDR3 length: 16 amino acids. V was pared by 1 base and J by 5 bases, with 10 bases of the junction left unmatched. Germline lookup yields CDR1 DFQATT and CDR2 SNEGSKA (reference sequence). The CDR3 here is CSARGQGTGEGETQYF. CDR3 bases read: TGCAGTGCTAGAGGTCAGGGGACAGGGGAAGGGGAGACC.

In regard to this clone: The CDR3 end lies 3 residues beyond the end of the read and is filled in from the germline J gene. This sequence joins TRBV9 and TRBJ2-5; 11 bases line up with TRBD2. From germline, CDR1 is SGDLS and CDR2 YYNGEE. This CDR3 is 14 amino acids long. J lost 2 bases, V lost 4 bases, and 1 base had no gene match. The CDR3 region is CASSRTSGQETQYF. The CDR3 bases that were read are TGTGCCAGCAGCCGGACTAGCGGGCAAGAGACC.

Worth noting for this clone: The read comes to an end 3 residues before the CDR3 does, leaving the germline J gene to fill in the end. The chain links TRBV5-5 to TRBJ2-3, with D possibly matching TRBD2 (5 bases). Looked up from germline, CDR1 is SGHKS and CDR2 is YYEKEE (reference sequence). There are 15 residues in the CDR3. CDR3 sequence: CASSLGGLGSGTQYF. The covered CDR3 bases are TGTGCCAGCAGCTTGGGCGGACTGGGGTCGGGGACG. Variable domain in full (rest from reference TRBV5-5 and TRBJ2-3): DAGVTQSPTHLIKTRGQQVTLRCSPISGHKSVSWYQQVLGQGPQFIFQYYEKEERGRGNFPDRFSARQFPNYSSELNVNALLLGDSALYLCASSLGGLGSGTQYFGPGTRLTVL.

Turning to this clone: Read data end 3 residues before the CDR3 end; the end is taken from the germline J gene. The V gene is TRBV2, the J gene TRBJ1-6, with D tentatively TRBD1 (6 bases). Trimming stripped 2 bases from V and 9 bases from J, with 8 bases between. The CDR3 runs to 13 residues. Germline V gives CDR1 SNHLY, CDR2 FYNNEI. The CDR3 here is CASSEQGPSPLHF. CDR3 bases read: TGTGCCAGCAGTGAACAGGGGCCTTCACCC.